This T cell receptor (beta chain) was found in a study of T cells in Graves' hyperthyroidism and ophthalmopathy. Whole-study findings and limits: Using 13 V-J features, a model discriminated ophthalmopathy from stable hyperthyroidism. The model forecast ophthalmopathy, anticipating it by a median approximately 6 months before onset.

For this clonotype: Its antigen remains unknown.

The CDR3 totals 18 residues. With V trimmed by 6 bases and J by 6 bases, 19 bases remained unmatched. The germline V gene has CDR1 SNHLY and CDR2 FYNNEI. The TCR beta CDR3 regions underwent amplification using RNA transcripts as the source. HTBI primers were the set used in a first-round RT-PCR of the TCR CDR3. MiXCR, run by TCRdb on the multiplex PCR reads, gives a single entry per CDR3 protein. The repertoire consists of hundreds of thousands of distinct CDR3 sequences, with more than 45% occurring once and the leading ten covering just over 8%. These patients, aged 18 to 65, had recently diagnosed hyperthyroidism lasting under 2 months.

The clonotype originates from a woman between 18 and 29 years old with Graves' hyperthyroidism. Sequencing input: peripheral blood or thyroid tissue (not recorded which). J is TRBJ2-7 and V is TRBV2; 11 bases map to TRBD2. The CDR3 region has the DNA TGTGCCAGCAGGGATCCCGGAGATAACTTAGCGGGAGGGCGCGAGCAGTACTTC. It is translated as CASRDPGDNLAGGREQYF.